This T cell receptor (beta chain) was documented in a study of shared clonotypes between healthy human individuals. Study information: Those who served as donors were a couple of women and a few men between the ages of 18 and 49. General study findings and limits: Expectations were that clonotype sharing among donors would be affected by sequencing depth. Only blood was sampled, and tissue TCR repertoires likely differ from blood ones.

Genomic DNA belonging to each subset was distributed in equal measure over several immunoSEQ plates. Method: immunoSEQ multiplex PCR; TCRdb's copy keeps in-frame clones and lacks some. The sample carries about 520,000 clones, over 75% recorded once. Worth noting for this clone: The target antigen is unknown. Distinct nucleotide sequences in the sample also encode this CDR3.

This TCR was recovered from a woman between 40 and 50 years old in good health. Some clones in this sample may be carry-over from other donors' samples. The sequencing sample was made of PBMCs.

In DNA, the CDR3 is TGTGCCAGCAGCTTGACAGGGCAGAGGATAGGGGAGCTGTTTTTT. Translated: CASSLTGQRIGELFF. V gene TRBV5-4 combines with J gene TRBJ2-2, with D possibly TRBD1 on 6 matching bases. The CDR3 runs to 15 residues. V lost 1 base, J lost 8 bases, and 15 bases lay in between. Germline CDR1 and CDR2: SGHNT and YYREEE (reference sequence).